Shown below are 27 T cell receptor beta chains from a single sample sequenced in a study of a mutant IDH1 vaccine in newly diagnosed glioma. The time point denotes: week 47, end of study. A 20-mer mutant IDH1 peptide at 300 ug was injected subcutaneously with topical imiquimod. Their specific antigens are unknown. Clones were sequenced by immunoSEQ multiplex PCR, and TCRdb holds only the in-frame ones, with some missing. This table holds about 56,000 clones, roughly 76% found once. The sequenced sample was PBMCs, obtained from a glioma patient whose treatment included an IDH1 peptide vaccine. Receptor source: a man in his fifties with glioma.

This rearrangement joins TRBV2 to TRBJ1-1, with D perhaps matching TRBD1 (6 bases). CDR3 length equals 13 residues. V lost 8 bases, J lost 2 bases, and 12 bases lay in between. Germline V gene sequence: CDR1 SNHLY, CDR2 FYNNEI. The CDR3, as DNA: TGTGCCAGCTTCGGGGGGGCAAACACTGAAGCTTTCTTT. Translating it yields CASFGGANTEAFF.

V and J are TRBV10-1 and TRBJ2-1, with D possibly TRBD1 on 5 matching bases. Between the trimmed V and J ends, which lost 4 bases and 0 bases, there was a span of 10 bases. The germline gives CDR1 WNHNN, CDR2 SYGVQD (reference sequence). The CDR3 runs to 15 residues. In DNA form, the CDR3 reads TGCGCCAGCAGTGCCTTGCAGGGCTCCTACAATGAGCAGTTCTTC. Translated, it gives CASSALQGSYNEQFF.

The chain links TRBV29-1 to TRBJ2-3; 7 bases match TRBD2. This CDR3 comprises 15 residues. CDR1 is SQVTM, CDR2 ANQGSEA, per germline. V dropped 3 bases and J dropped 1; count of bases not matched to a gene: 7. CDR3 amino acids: CSVEGGMWGTDTQYF. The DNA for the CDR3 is TGCAGCGTTGAGGGGGGGATGTGGGGCACAGATACGCAGTATTTT.

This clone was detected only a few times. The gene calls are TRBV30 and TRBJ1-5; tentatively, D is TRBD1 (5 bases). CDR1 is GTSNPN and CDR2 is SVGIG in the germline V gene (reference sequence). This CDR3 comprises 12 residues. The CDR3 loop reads CAVGPRNQPQHF. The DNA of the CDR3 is TGTGCAGTGGGACCGCGAAATCAGCCCCAGCATTTT.

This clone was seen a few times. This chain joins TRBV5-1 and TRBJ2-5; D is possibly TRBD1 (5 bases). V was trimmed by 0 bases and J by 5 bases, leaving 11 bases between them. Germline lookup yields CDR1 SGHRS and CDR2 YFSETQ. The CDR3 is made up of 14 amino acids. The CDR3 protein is CASSLGRGFETQYF. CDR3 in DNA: TGCGCCAGCAGCTTGGGTAGGGGCTTTGAGACCCAGTACTTC.

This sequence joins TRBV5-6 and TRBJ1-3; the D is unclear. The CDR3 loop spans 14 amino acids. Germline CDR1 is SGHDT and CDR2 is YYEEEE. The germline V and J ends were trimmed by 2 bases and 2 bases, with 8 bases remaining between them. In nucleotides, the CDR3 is TGTGCCAGCAGCTTCTTAAATACTGGAAACACCATATATTTT. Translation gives CASSFLNTGNTIYF. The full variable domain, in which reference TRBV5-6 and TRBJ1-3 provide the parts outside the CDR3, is DAGVTQSPTHLIKTRGQQVTLRCSPKSGHDTVSWYQQALGQGPQFIFQYYEEEERQRGNFPDRFSGHQFPNYSSELNVNALLLGDSALYLCASSFLNTGNTIYFGEGSWLTVV.

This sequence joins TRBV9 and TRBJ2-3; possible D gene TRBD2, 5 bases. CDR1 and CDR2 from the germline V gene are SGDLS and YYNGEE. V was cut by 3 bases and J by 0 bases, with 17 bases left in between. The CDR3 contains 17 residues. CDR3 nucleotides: TGTGCCAGCAGCGACCTGAGTAGCCGGGGAAGCACAGATACGCAGTATTTT. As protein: CASSDLSSRGSTDTQYF.

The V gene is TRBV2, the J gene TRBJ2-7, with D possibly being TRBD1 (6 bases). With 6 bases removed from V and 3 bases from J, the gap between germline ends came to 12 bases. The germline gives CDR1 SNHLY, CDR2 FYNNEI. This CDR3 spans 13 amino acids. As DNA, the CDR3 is TGTGCCAGCAGCCGGGACACCGACTACGAGCAGTACTTC. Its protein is CASSRDTDYEQYF.

The CDR3 sequence is CASSLKTPPYTDTQYF. The CDR3 bases are TGCGCCAGCAGCTTAAAGACTCCCCCCTACACAGATACGCAGTATTTT. The V and J genes are TRBV5-1 and TRBJ2-3; no reliable D call. CDR1 and CDR2 (germline): SGHRS, YFSETQ. Trimming removed 2 bases at V and 2 bases at J, with 15 bases between. The CDR3 contains 16 residues.

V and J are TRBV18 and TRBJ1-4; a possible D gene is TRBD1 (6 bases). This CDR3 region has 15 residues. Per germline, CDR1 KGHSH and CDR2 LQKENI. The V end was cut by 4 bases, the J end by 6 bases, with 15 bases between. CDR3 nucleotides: TGTGCCAGCTCACGCTTCGGGGACAAAGATGAAAAACTGTTTTTT. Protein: CASSRFGDKDEKLFF.

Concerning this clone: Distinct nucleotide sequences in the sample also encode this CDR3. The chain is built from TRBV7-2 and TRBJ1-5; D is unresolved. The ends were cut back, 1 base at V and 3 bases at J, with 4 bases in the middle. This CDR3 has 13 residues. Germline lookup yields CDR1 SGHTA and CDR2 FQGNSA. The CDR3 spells CASSLGLNQPQHF. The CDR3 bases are TGTGCCAGCAGCTTAGGGCTCAATCAGCCCCAGCATTTT.

CDR3 DNA: TGTGCCAGCAGTTCTAGTGATACGCAGTATTTT. Translated: CASSSSDTQYF. This chain connects TRBV6-6 to TRBJ2-3; no firm D call. V lost 4 bases and J 6 bases, leaving 5 bases between the germline ends. The CDR3 length is 11 residues. The germline gives CDR1 MNHNY, CDR2 SVGAGI (reference sequence).

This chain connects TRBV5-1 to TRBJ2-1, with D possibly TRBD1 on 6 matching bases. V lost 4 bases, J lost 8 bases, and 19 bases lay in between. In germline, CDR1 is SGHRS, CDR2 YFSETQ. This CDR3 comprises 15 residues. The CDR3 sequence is CASSEPATGTYEQFF. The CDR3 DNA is TGCGCCAGCAGCGAGCCGGCGACAGGCACCTATGAGCAGTTCTTC.

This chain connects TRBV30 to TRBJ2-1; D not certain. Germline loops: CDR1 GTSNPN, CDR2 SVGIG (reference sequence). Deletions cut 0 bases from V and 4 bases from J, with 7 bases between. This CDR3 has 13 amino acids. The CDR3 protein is CAWSVGPYNEQFF. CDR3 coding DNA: TGTGCCTGGAGTGTAGGGCCATACAATGAGCAGTTCTTC.

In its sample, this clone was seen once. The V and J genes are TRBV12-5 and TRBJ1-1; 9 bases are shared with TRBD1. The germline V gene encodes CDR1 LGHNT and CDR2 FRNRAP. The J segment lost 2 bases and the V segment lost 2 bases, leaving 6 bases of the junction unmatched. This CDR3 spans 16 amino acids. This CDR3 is CASGLLQGAGNTEAFF. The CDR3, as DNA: TGTGCTAGTGGTTTGTTACAGGGGGCTGGAAACACTGAAGCTTTCTTT.

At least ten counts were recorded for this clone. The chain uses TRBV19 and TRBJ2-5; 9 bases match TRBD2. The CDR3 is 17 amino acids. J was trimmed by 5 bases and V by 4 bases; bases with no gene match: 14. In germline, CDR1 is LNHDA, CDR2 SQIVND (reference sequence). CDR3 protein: CASSRGGGGGALETQYF. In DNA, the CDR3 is TGTGCCAGTAGTAGGGGCGGCGGCGGGGGGGCCCTGGAGACCCAGTACTTC.

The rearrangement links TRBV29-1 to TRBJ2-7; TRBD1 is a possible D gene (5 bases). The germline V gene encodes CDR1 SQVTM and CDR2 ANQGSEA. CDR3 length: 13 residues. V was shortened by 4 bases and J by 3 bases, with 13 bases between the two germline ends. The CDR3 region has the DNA TGCAGCGTTGTTCCCTTGGGGCTCTACGAGCAGTACTTC. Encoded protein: CSVVPLGLYEQYF.

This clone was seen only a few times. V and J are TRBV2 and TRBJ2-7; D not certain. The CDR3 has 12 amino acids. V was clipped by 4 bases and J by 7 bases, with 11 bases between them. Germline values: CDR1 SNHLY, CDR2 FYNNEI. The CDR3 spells CASSAARWEQYF. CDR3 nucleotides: TGTGCCAGCAGTGCCGCTAGGTGGGAGCAGTACTTC.

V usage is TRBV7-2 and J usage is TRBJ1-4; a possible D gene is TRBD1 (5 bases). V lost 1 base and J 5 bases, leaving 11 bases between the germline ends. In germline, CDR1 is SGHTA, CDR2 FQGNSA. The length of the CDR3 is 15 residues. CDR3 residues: CASSLGPGNNEKLFF. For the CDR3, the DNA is TGTGCCAGCAGCTTAGGGCCAGGGAACAATGAAAAACTGTTTTTT.

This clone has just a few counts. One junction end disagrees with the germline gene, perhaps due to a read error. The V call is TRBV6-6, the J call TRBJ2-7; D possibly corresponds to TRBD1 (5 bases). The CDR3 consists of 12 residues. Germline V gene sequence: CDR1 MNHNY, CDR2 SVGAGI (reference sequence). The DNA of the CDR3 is TGCGTCGTTGAAGGGGATGGCTACGAGCAGTACTTC. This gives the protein CVVEGDGYEQYF.

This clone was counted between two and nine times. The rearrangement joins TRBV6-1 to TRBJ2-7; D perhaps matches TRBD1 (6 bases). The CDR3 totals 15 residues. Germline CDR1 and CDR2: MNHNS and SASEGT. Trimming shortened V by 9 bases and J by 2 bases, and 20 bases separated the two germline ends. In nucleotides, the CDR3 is TGTGCCAGGGACGGGACACCCACTTCGGCCTACGAGCAGTACTTC. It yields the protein CARDGTPTSAYEQYF.

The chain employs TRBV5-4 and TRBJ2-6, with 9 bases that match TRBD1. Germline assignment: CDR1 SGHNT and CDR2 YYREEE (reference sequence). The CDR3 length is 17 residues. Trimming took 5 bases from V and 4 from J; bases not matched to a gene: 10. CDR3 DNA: TGTGCCAGCAGTGTACCGGGACAGGGAACCGGGGCCAACGTCCTGACTTTC. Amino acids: CASSVPGQGTGANVLTF.

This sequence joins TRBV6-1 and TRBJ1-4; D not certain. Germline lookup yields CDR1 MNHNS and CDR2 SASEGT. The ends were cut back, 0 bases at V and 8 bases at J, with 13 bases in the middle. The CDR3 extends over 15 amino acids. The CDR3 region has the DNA TGTGCCAGCAGTGAAGCGCGTGGGGAGGGCGAAAAACTGTTTTTT. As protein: CASSEARGEGEKLFF.

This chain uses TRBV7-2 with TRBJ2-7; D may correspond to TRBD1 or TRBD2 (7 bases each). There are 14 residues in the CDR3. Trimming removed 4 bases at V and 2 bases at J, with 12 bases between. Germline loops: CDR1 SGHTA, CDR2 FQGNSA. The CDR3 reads CASSSRGGPYEQYF. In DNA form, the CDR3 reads TGTGCCAGCAGCTCCAGGGGGGGCCCCTACGAGCAGTACTTC.

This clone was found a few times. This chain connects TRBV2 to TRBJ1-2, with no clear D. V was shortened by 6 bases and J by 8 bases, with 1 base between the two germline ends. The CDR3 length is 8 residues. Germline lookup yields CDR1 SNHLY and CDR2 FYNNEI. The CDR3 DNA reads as TGTGCCAGCAGAGGCTACACCTTC. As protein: CASRGYTF.

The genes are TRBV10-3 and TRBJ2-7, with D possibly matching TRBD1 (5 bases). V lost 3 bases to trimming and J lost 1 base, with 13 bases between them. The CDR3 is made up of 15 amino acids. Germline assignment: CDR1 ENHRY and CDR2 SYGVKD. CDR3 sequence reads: CAISEVAGRSYEQYF. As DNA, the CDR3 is TGTGCCATCAGTGAAGTGGCAGGGCGGTCCTACGAGCAGTACTTC.

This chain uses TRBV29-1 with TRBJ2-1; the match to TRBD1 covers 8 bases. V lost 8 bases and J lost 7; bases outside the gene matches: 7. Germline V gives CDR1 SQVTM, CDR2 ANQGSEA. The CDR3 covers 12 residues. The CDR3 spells CSSLRGRNEQFF. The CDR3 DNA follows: TGCAGCTCCCTCAGGGGGCGGAATGAGCAGTTCTTC.